These 7 T cell receptor beta chains originate from one sample sequenced in a study of regulatory T cells in long-lasting Graves disease. Time point of the sample: newly diagnosed GD, antithyroid drugs for less than 3 months. Extracted RNA from PBMCs served as the source of the TCR library. Construction of the TCR beta libraries employed iRepertoire HTBI primers in conjunction with Arm-PCR of CDR3 regions. Each CDR3 protein gets one entry after TCRdb re-called the multiplex PCR reads with MiXCR. The sample lists some 350,000 distinct CDR3 sequences; 15% to 20% were seen once. These same data were also listed under a study on T cells in Graves' hyperthyroidism and ophthalmopathy.

The sequenced sample was peripheral blood mononuclear cells (PBMCs), obtained at new diagnosis, from a patient treated with antithyroid drugs. These receptors all come from a woman in her late teens or twenties with Graves disease.

Turning to this clonotype: A much larger clone lies a single base off, so this may be a read error. The gene calls are TRBV28 and TRBJ1-3; 7 nucleotides line up with TRBD1. CDR1 is MDHEN and CDR2 is SYDVKM in the germline V gene. After removal of 4 bases from V and 11 bases from J, the junction contained 14 bases not matched to a gene. The CDR3 covers 15 residues. CDR3 in DNA: TGTGCCAGCAGTTCCCCCGACAGGGCGGCGGACGCCATATATTTT. It codes for CASSSPDRAADAIYF.

This clonotype was counted many times. J is TRBJ2-5 and V is TRBV11-2; no clear D. CDR3 length: 14 residues. Germline CDR1 and CDR2: SGHAT and FQNNGV. Between the trimmed V and J ends, which lost 5 bases and 2 bases, there was a span of 12 bases. CDR3 loop: CASSIRAHQETQYF. CDR3 nucleotide sequence: TGTGCCAGCAGCATTCGTGCCCATCAAGAGACCCAGTACTTC.

The V gene is TRBV10-3, the J gene TRBJ1-2; D is ambiguous. The CDR3 runs 13 residues. V lost 1 base and J lost 2, with 5 bases in between. Germline CDR1 is ENHRY and CDR2 is SYGVKD. CDR3 in amino acids: CAISEWENYGYTF. DNA for the CDR3: TGTGCCATCAGTGAGTGGGAGAACTATGGCTACACCTTC.

The sample holds many counts of this clonotype. The chain combines TRBV5-1 with TRBJ2-7; 7 positions agree with TRBD2. The trim removed 4 bases at V and 0 bases at J, leaving 7 bases unmatched. Germline CDR1 SGHRS, CDR2 YFSETQ. The CDR3 loop spans 15 amino acids. CDR3 residues: CASSPRSGVSYEQYF. CDR3 nucleotide sequence: TGCGCCAGCAGCCCCCGGAGCGGGGTCTCCTACGAGCAGTACTTC.

The chain joins TRBV9 to TRBJ2-2; perhaps TRBD2 as D (6 bases). V lost 4 bases to trimming and J lost 6 bases, with 13 bases between them. The CDR3 spans 14 residues. Germline CDR1 reads SGDLS; CDR2 reads YYNGEE. CDR3 in DNA: TGTGCCAGCAGCTTCCGGGAGCTCTCCGGGGAGCTGTTTTTT. Its protein is CASSFRELSGELFF. The full variable domain, completed using reference TRBV9 and TRBJ2-2, is DSGVTQTPKHLITATGQRVTLRCSPRSGDLSVYWYQQSLDQGLQFLIQYYNGEERAKGNILERFSAQQFPDLHSELNLSSLELGDSALYFCASSFRELSGELFFGEGSRLTVL.

This clonotype has at least ten counts. The chain couples TRBV11-2 to TRBJ2-7; D is uncertain. V lost 3 bases and J lost 7, with 16 bases in between. The V gene's germline CDR1 is SGHAT and CDR2 FQNNGV. CDR3 size: 14 residues. The CDR3 coding sequence is TGTGCCAGCAGCTTCCAGACGGTCGTCTTTGAGCAGTACTTC. Its translation: CASSFQTVVFEQYF.

The V call is TRBV4-1, the J call TRBJ2-1; D is uncertain. This CDR3 has 11 amino acids. From germline, CDR1 is MGHRA and CDR2 YSYEKL. V was trimmed by 6 bases and J by 7 bases, leaving 7 bases between them. The CDR3 here is CASSNFNEQFF. DNA of the CDR3: TGCGCCAGCAGTAACTTTAATGAGCAGTTCTTC.